The present entry profiles one T cell receptor beta chain with its context. Its antigen is unknown. Donors sampled were nominally healthy, though unrecorded immune exposures were likely. The germline V and J ends were trimmed by 0 bases and 0 bases, with 8 bases remaining between them. The CDR3 sequence is 15 residues long. The germline gives CDR1 SGHRS, CDR2 YFSETQ. The PCR employed 60 Vbeta primers together with 13 Jbeta primers. Profiled with immunoSEQ multiplex PCR; TCRdb holds only in-frame clones, not every one. The sample includes some 67,000 clones, 65% to 85% of them seen just once. The sample comes from a study of cytomegalovirus exposure and HLA in healthy donors. The study's findings and limits: TRBV6-2, TRBV6-3 and some other V segments were unresolvable in 87-base-pair reads. Presence/absence analysis assumed near-uniform sequencing depth across donors. In a later analysis, HLA-associated beta chains showed higher expansion and lower generation probabilities than comparable chains.

Sequencing used PBMCs. The chain carries TRBV5-1 and TRBJ2-3; D gene unclear. This TCR derives from a woman aged 25 to 39 in good health and CMV-seronegative. This chain's CDR3 is CASSLDSSSTDTQYF. CDR3 nucleotide sequence: TGCGCCAGCAGCTTGGACAGCTCCAGCACAGATACGCAGTATTTT.